The 13 T cell receptor beta chains presented below share a single source sample, sequenced in a study of T cells in Graves' hyperthyroidism and ophthalmopathy. Regions amplified from RNA transcripts were the TCR beta CDR3 regions. RT-PCR in the first round (using the HTBI primer set) targeted the TCR CDR3. Each CDR3 protein is one row after TCRdb ran MiXCR on the multiplex PCR reads. Seen here are about 480,000 distinct CDR3 sequences, around a quarter observed once, and the top ten hold about 11%. The sequencing input was blood. These receptors all come from a woman in her thirties with Graves' ophthalmopathy.

The V and J genes are TRBV5-1 and TRBJ2-6; D uncertain. The CDR3 runs 16 residues. The germline CDR1 and CDR2 sequences are SGHRS and YFSETQ. With 1 base removed from V and 0 bases from J, the gap between germline ends came to 8 bases. CDR3 sequence: CASSLMVFSGANVLTF. DNA for the CDR3: TGCGCCAGCAGCTTGATGGTATTCTCTGGGGCCAACGTCCTGACTTTC.

To note about this clonotype: A much larger clone is a single base away; this may be a read error. The genes are TRBV12-3 or TRBV12-4 and TRBJ1-2, with 8 bases that match TRBD1. Unmatched junction bases numbered 2, after V lost 4 bases and J lost 1 base. The CDR3 has 14 residues. CDR3 loop: CASSYGQGNYGYTF. CDR3 nucleotide sequence: TGTGCCAGCAGTTACGGACAGGGTAACTATGGCTACACCTTC.

This clonotype has at least ten counts. V and J are TRBV5-1 and TRBJ1-2, with TRBD1 matching over 10 bases. CDR3 length: 14 amino acids. The germline V gene has CDR1 SGHRS and CDR2 YFSETQ. Losses at the gene ends were 3 bases for V and 7 bases for J; bases not matched to a gene: 6. The CDR3: CASSSRQGAIGYTF. The CDR3 DNA reads as TGCGCCAGCAGCTCCCGACAGGGGGCGATTGGCTACACCTTC.

Ten or more counts support this clonotype. V and J are TRBV19 and TRBJ1-1; D unresolved. This CDR3 contains 11 residues. Germline V gene sequence: CDR1 LNHDA, CDR2 SQIVND (reference sequence). Trimming took 4 bases from V and 7 from J, leaving 7 bases between them. In DNA form, the CDR3 reads TGTGCCAGTAGTAGTCGGCTTGAAGCTTTCTTT. Translation gives CASSSRLEAFF.

This clonotype was detected many times. The chain joins TRBV12-3 or TRBV12-4 to TRBJ1-6, with TRBD1 matching over 8 bases. The CDR3 spans 14 residues. J was trimmed by 12 bases and V by 6 bases; bases with no gene match: 10. The CDR3 DNA follows: TGTGCCAGCAGCGACACAGGGGGAGGTAGACCCCTCCACTTT. It encodes CASSDTGGGRPLHF.

In this sample, this clonotype turned up many times. J is TRBJ1-1 and V is TRBV28; 8 nucleotides align to TRBD1. Looked up from germline, CDR1 is MDHEN and CDR2 is SYDVKM. The CDR3 loop spans 12 amino acids. V trimming: 6 bases; J trimming: 11 bases; junction bases outside the gene matches: 8. CDR3 in amino acids: CASSTPTGAAFF. The CDR3 DNA reads as TGTGCCAGCAGCACCCCGACAGGGGCTGCTTTCTTT.

This clonotype was observed a few times. The rearrangement uses TRBV12-3 or TRBV12-4 and TRBJ2-5; possible D gene TRBD1, 6 bases. The CDR3 has 13 residues. V was pared by 5 bases and J by 3 bases, with 10 bases between. The CDR3 loop reads CASSTRTEETQYF. The CDR3 nucleotides read TGTGCCAGCAGTACTCGGACAGAAGAGACCCAGTACTTC.

Ten or more counts support this clonotype. The V call is TRBV6-5, the J call TRBJ1-5, with D perhaps matching TRBD1 (6 bases). The germline CDR1 and CDR2 sequences are MNHEY and SVGAGI. The CDR3 has 16 residues. Trimming removed 2 bases at V and 3 bases at J, with 14 bases between. CDR3 bases: TGTGCCAGCAGTTACGGGGGCGGGCAGACCAATCAGCCCCAGCATTTT. Amino acid sequence: CASSYGGGQTNQPQHF.

This rearrangement joins TRBV7-2 to TRBJ1-1, with 8 positions matching TRBD1. CDR3 size: 13 residues. Germline V gene data show CDR1 as SGHTA and CDR2 as FQGNSA. Trimming at V came to 3 bases and at J to 6 bases, leaving 3 bases not matched to a gene. CDR3 amino acids: CASSFDRGAEAFF. CDR3 DNA sequence: TGTGCCAGCAGCTTTGACAGGGGCGCTGAAGCTTTCTTT.

This clonotype was seen at least ten times. The chain joins TRBV6-2 or TRBV6-3 to TRBJ1-5, with D possibly matching TRBD1 (6 bases). The CDR3 consists of 14 residues. Germline CDR1 reads MNHEY; CDR2 reads SVGEGT. With 6 bases removed from V and 5 bases from J, the gap between germline ends came to 14 bases. CDR3 sequence reads: CASSTRGRDQPQHF. The CDR3 DNA reads as TGTGCCAGCAGCACCAGGGGCCGGGATCAGCCCCAGCATTTT.

The chain carries TRBV6-1 and TRBJ1-5; tentatively, D is TRBD1 (6 bases). Germline loops: CDR1 MNHNS, CDR2 SASEGT. CDR3 size: 15 residues. V was clipped by 7 bases and J by 6 bases, with 19 bases between them. The CDR3 region is CASTRGGARGQPQHF. CDR3 nucleotide sequence: TGTGCCAGCACCCGTGGGGGGGCGCGAGGTCAGCCCCAGCATTTT.

Ten or more counts support this clonotype. The rearrangement links TRBV10-3 to TRBJ2-7, with D tentatively TRBD1 or TRBD2 (5 bases each). The V and J ends lost 6 bases and 0 bases respectively, with 9 bases between them. This CDR3 contains 13 residues. Germline V CDR1 and CDR2: ENHRY, SYGVKD. The CDR3 spells CAISGTSSYEQYF. DNA for the CDR3: TGTGCCATCAGCGGGACGAGCTCCTACGAGCAGTACTTC.

This clonotype was detected ten times or more. The chain couples TRBV6-1 to TRBJ1-2, with TRBD1 identical over 8 bases. Per germline, CDR1 MNHNS and CDR2 SASEGT. With V trimmed by 1 base and J by 4 bases, 14 bases remained unmatched. The CDR3 consists of 18 residues. The CDR3 protein is CASSEDRGQGSPGYGYTF. The CDR3 DNA sequence: TGTGCCAGCAGTGAAGATAGAGGACAGGGATCCCCTGGCTATGGCTACACCTTC.